Shown below are 18 T cell receptor beta chains from a single sample sequenced in a study of blood T cell repertoires in COVID-19. Generated by immunoSEQ multiplex PCR, the TCRdb table keeps only in-frame clones and is missing some. The table includes around 250,000 clones, roughly 80% detected once. The sample taken for sequencing was peripheral blood. These receptors all stem from a woman aged 18-29 years with acute or convalescent COVID-19.

The genes are TRBV18 and TRBJ2-2; D uncertain. V was pared by 3 bases and J by 7 bases, with 6 bases between. The CDR3 sequence is 12 residues long. Germline CDR1 reads KGHSH; CDR2 reads LQKENI. DNA for the CDR3: TGTGCCAGCTCACCTACGGGCGGGGAGCTGTTTTTT. Its translation is CASSPTGGELFF.

This rearrangement joins TRBV6-2 or TRBV6-3 to TRBJ1-1, with 7 bases aligning to TRBD1. J gave up 3 bases and V 5 bases, and 6 bases lay outside the gene matches. This CDR3 region has 14 residues. Germline V CDR1 and CDR2: MNHEY, SVGEGT. The CDR3 here is CASSHRGFHTEAFF. CDR3 bases: TGTGCCAGCAGTCACAGGGGATTCCACACTGAAGCTTTCTTT.

The chain has TRBV28 and TRBJ1-5; 9 bases map to TRBD1. The CDR3 consists of 19 residues. V lost 5 bases and J lost 1; bases outside the gene matches: 15. Germline V CDR1 and CDR2: MDHEN, SYDVKM. DNA for the CDR3: TGTGCCAGCAGTCCGTCATCCGGGACAGGGAAGAGGAGCAATCAGCCCCAGCATTTT. Encoded protein: CASSPSSGTGKRSNQPQHF.

This clone was recorded only once. The rearrangement joins TRBV7-6 to TRBJ2-3, with TRBD2 matching 9 bases. The V and J ends lost 1 base and 6 bases, in that order; junction bases with no gene match: 8. This CDR3 region has 16 residues. CDR1 SGHVS and CDR2 FNYEAQ come from the germline V gene. This CDR3 is CASSLGVAGGSDTQYF. CDR3 in DNA: TGTGCCAGCAGCTTAGGGGTTGCGGGAGGGTCCGATACGCAGTATTTT.

V is TRBV28 and J is TRBJ1-6, with D maybe TRBD1 (6 bases). The CDR3 is made up of 15 amino acids. Germline CDR1 reads MDHEN; CDR2 reads SYDVKM. V dropped 5 bases and J dropped 7 bases, with 15 bases sitting between them. In DNA, the CDR3 is TGTGCCAGCAGTCCACCCCAGGGGAACAATTCACCCCTCCACTTT. It yields the protein CASSPPQGNNSPLHF.

This clone appeared a single time. The chain's CDR3 is CASSDPQGASYEQYF. DNA for the CDR3: TGCGCCAGCAGTGATCCACAGGGGGCTAGTTACGAGCAGTACTTC. The chain links TRBV10-2 to TRBJ2-7; 9 positions match TRBD1. CDR1 and CDR2 from the germline V gene are WSHSY and SAAADI. The CDR3 covers 15 residues. V lost 3 bases, J lost 4 bases, and 7 bases stayed unmatched.

This clone was counted at least ten times. The chain couples TRBV14 to TRBJ1-1; no reliable D call. CDR3 size: 15 residues. CDR1 is SGHDN, CDR2 FVKESK, per germline. Between the trimmed V and J ends, which lost 0 bases and 4 bases, there was a span of 12 bases. This chain's CDR3 is CASSQDAGWRTEAFF. In DNA form, the CDR3 reads TGTGCCAGCAGCCAAGATGCGGGGTGGCGCACTGAAGCTTTCTTT.

J is TRBJ2-1 and V is TRBV27; 8 nucleotides align to TRBD2. The V segment lost 1 base and the J segment 5 bases; nucleotides outside the gene matches: 10. Germline assignment: CDR1 MNHEY and CDR2 SMNVEV (reference sequence). This CDR3 has 17 amino acids. CDR3 DNA sequence: TGTGCCAGCAGTTTATTGCTTGGGCTAGCGGGCAACAATGAGCAGTTCTTC. Amino acid sequence: CASSLLLGLAGNNEQFF.

V gene TRBV5-1 combines with J gene TRBJ2-3, with 8 bases matching TRBD1. Germline CDR1 SGHRS, CDR2 YFSETQ. The V and J ends lost 0 bases and 4 bases, in that order; junction bases with no gene match: 7. This CDR3 comprises 16 residues. The CDR3 protein is CASSLGQGAGPDTQYF. For the CDR3, the DNA is TGCGCCAGCAGCTTGGGGCAGGGGGCCGGTCCAGATACGCAGTATTTT.

The J gene is TRBJ2-1, the V gene TRBV20-1; no clear D. Germline CDR1 reads DFQATT; CDR2 reads SNEGSKA (reference sequence). CDR3 size: 12 residues. Between the trimmed V and J ends, which lost 3 bases and 5 bases, there was a span of 8 bases. This CDR3 is CSASIINNEQFF. The DNA of the CDR3 is TGCAGTGCTAGTATCATCAACAATGAGCAGTTCTTC.

V gene TRBV6-6 combines with J gene TRBJ1-5; D is unclear. The CDR3 contains 15 residues. Trimming stripped 2 bases from V and 7 bases from J, with 15 bases between. Germline CDR1 is MNHNY and CDR2 is SVGAGI (reference sequence). Here the CDR3 DNA reads TGTGCCAGCAGTTACGTCCAGGCGCGAGGGCAGCCCCAGCATTTT. Protein sequence: CASSYVQARGQPQHF.

This chain links TRBV3-1 (or the pseudogene TRBV3-2) with TRBJ2-7; D possibly corresponds to TRBD2 (6 bases). Germline V CDR1 and CDR2: LGHDT, YNNKEL (reference sequence). The CDR3 consists of 17 residues. V was shortened by 0 bases and J by 0 bases, with 15 bases between the two germline ends. The CDR3 loop reads CASSQENTWEVSYEQYF. CDR3 DNA sequence: TGTGCCAGCAGCCAAGAGAACACCTGGGAGGTCTCCTACGAGCAGTACTTC.

This chain links TRBV5-1 with TRBJ2-7; 12 bases match TRBD2. The V segment lost 0 bases and the J segment 1 base; nucleotides outside the gene matches: 5. The CDR3 length is 17 residues. CDR1 and CDR2 from the germline V gene are SGHRS and YFSETQ. The CDR3 here is CASSLARTSGISYEQYF. The CDR3 DNA sequence: TGCGCCAGCAGCTTGGCTCGGACTAGCGGGATATCCTACGAGCAGTACTTC.

The V and J genes are TRBV27 and TRBJ2-2; no firm D call. Germline V gene data show CDR1 as MNHEY and CDR2 as SMNVEV (reference sequence). Trimming pared 5 bases from V and 2 bases from J, leaving 18 bases between. This CDR3 has 17 amino acids. The CDR3, as DNA: TGTGCCAGCAGTCTCTTTTGGCCCGCCAGAAACACCGGGGAGCTGTTTTTT. Translation gives CASSLFWPARNTGELFF.

This clone was counted only a few times. The gene calls are TRBV3-1 (or the pseudogene TRBV3-2) and TRBJ1-3; 10 bases fit TRBD1. Germline CDR1 is LGHDT and CDR2 is YNNKEL (reference sequence). V trimming: 2 bases; J trimming: 6 bases; junction bases outside the gene matches: 4. The CDR3 contains 15 residues. CDR3 loop: CASSQTGTGANTIYF. For the CDR3, the DNA is TGTGCCAGCAGCCAAACCGGGACAGGGGCAAACACCATATATTTT.

The rearrangement links TRBV7-2 to TRBJ2-1; the match to TRBD2 covers 10 bases. The CDR3 runs 18 residues. Germline V gives CDR1 SGHTA, CDR2 FQGNSA. The V segment lost 1 base and the J segment 8 bases; nucleotides outside the gene matches: 14. The CDR3 bases are TGTGCCAGCAGCTTAGTTGTGGCTAGCGGGAGTTTTTTCTATGAGCAGTTCTTC. As protein: CASSLVVASGSFFYEQFF.

This clone was seen once. The rearrangement links TRBV28 to TRBJ1-1, with 10 positions matching TRBD1. The germline CDR1 and CDR2 sequences are MDHEN and SYDVKM. The CDR3 has 14 amino acids. V was clipped by 11 bases and J by 4 bases; unmatched bases: 10. The CDR3 DNA reads as TGTGCCGGCAAGACAGGGGGCGCCGGCACTGAAGCTTTCTTT. Translating gives CAGKTGGAGTEAFF.

This clone was picked up a small number of times. This chain joins TRBV2 and TRBJ2-6; 8 bases fit TRBD2. This CDR3 has 19 amino acids. Germline V gene sequence: CDR1 SNHLY, CDR2 FYNNEI. Unmatched junction bases numbered 14, after V lost 4 bases and J lost 3 bases. Written as DNA, the CDR3 is TGTGCCAGCAGTGCCCCCACCGGCCAGGGGACTAGTGGGGCCAACGTCCTGACTTTC. As protein: CASSAPTGQGTSGANVLTF.